This T cell receptor (beta chain) was captured by sequencing in a study of OX40 agonist ivuxolimab in advanced cancers. Turning to the study itself: Patients were treated with ivuxolimab, an agonistic anti-OX40 (CD134) antibody.

The CDR3 totals 17 residues. V was clipped by 4 bases and J by 0 bases; unmatched bases: 11. CDR1 and CDR2 from the germline V gene are LNHDA and SQIVND (reference sequence). Assay: immunoSEQ multiplex PCR; the TCRdb copy retains only in-frame clones and omits some. Of about 100,000 clones in the sample, 94% were seen once. This specimen was CD4+ or CD8+ T cells sorted from blood, taken in a trial of the OX40 agonist ivuxolimab. This chain joins TRBV19 and TRBJ2-5; 7 bases map to TRBD2. The TCR originated in an adult with an advanced solid tumor such as melanoma, head and neck, liver or kidney cancer. CDR3 amino acids: CASSTPGGRLYQETQYF. Here the CDR3 DNA reads TGTGCCAGTAGTACCCCCGGGGGGAGATTGTACCAAGAGACCCAGTACTTC.